This T cell receptor beta chain was found in a study of CD8 T cells in ankylosing spondylitis. Study-level points and caveats: Disease-associated clonotypes exhibited CD8+ identity and were relatively infrequent in peripheral blood. Researchers reportedly found disease-linked clones significantly enriched in matched ankylosing spondylitis synovial fluid. A motif in TCR beta, a set of fewer than ten highly homologous variants, appeared characteristic of ankylosing spondylitis blood.

V was trimmed by 7 bases and J by 3 bases, leaving 12 bases between them. The CDR3 extends over 14 amino acids. The authors made TCR beta libraries by quantitative 5'-RACE with molecular barcodes. TCRdb reprocessed the 5' RACE reads with MiXCR, giving one entry per CDR3 protein. The sample carries 200,000 to 250,000 distinct CDR3 sequences, around 20% recorded once. Regarding this clonotype: Its antigen is unidentified.

The J gene is TRBJ1-4, the V gene TRBV12-3 or TRBV12-4; no firm D call. The receptor's source is a male donor with ankylosing spondylitis. Sequencing was done on a sample of blood, either unsorted or a sorted T cell fraction (not recorded which). CDR3 loop: CASTYGIANEKLFF. DNA for the CDR3: TGTGCCAGCACCTATGGGATTGCTAATGAAAAACTGTTTTTT.